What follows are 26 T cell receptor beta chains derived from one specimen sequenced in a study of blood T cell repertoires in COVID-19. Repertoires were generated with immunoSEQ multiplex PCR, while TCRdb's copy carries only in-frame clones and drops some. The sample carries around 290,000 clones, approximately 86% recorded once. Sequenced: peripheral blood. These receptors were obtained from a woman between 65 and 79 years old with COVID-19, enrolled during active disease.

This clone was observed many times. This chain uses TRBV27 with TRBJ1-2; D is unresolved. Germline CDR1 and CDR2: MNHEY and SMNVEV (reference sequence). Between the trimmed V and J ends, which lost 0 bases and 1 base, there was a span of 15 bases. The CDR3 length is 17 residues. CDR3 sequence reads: CASSLSLRTAFNYGYTF. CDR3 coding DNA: TGTGCCAGCAGTTTATCGTTAAGAACAGCCTTTAACTATGGCTACACCTTC.

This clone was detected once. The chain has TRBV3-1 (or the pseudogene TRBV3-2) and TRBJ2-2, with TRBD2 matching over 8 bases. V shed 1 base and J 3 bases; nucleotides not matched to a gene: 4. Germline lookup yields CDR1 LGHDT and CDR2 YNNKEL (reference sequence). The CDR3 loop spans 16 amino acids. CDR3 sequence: CASSQAGGRDTGELFF. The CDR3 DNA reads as TGTGCCAGCAGCCAAGCGGGGGGGAGGGACACCGGGGAGCTGTTTTTT.

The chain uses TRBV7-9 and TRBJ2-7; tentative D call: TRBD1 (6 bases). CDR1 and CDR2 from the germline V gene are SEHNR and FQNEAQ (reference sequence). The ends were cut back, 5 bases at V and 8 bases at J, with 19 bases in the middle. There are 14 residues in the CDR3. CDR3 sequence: CASSLEGDILKQYF. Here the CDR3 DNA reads TGTGCCAGCAGCCTAGAGGGGGACATCCTAAAGCAGTACTTC.

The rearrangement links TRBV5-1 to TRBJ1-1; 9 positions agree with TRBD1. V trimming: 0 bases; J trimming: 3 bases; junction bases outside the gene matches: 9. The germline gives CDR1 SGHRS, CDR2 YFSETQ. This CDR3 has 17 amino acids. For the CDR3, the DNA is TGCGCCAGCAGCTTGGTTTGGAAGGGACAGGGCGACACTGAAGCTTTCTTT. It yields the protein CASSLVWKGQGDTEAFF.

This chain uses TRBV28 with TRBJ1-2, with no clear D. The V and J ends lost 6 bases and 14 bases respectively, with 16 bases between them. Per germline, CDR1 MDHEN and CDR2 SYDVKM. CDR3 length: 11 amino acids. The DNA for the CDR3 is TGTGCCAGCAGCCCCGGGAGAAGGTCAACCTTC. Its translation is CASSPGRRSTF.

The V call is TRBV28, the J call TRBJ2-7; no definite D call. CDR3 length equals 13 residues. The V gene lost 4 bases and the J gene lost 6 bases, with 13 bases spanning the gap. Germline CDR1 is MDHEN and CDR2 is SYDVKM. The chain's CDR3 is CASSYRRVGEQYF. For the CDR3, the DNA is TGTGCCAGCAGTTACCGGAGAGTAGGCGAGCAGTACTTC.

This CDR3 reads CASAGTGVENTEAFF. In DNA form, the CDR3 reads TGTGCCAGCGCCGGGACAGGGGTAGAGAACACTGAAGCTTTCTTT. This chain connects TRBV27 to TRBJ1-1; TRBD1 aligns across 10 bases. Looked up from germline, CDR1 is MNHEY and CDR2 is SMNVEV (reference sequence). V dropped 8 bases and J dropped 1; count of bases not matched to a gene: 7. The CDR3 spans 15 residues.

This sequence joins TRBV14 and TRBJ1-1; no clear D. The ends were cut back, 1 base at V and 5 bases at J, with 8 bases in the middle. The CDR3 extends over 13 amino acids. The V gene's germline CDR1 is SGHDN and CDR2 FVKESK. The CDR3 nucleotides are TGTGCCAGCAGCCAAGCGAGGGTTACTGAAGCTTTCTTT. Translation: CASSQARVTEAFF.

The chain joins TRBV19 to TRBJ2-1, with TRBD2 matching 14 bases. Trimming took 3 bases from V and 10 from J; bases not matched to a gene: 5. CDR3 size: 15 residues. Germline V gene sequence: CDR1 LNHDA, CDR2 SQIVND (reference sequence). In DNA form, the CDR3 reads TGTGCCAGTAGTATGACTAGCGGGGGGGCTAGCGAGCAGTTCTTC. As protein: CASSMTSGGASEQFF.

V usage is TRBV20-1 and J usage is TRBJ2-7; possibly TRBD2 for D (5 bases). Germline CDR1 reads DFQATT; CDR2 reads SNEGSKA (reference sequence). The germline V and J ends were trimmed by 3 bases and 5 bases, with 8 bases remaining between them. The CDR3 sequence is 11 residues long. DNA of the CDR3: TGCAGTGCTAGCGGGATGAACGAGCAGTACTTC. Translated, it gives CSASGMNEQYF.

CDR3 amino acids: CASSLSRGRAYEQYF. In nucleotides, the CDR3 is TGTGCCAGCAGTTTATCCAGGGGGCGAGCTTACGAGCAGTACTTC. The genes are TRBV27 and TRBJ2-7, with TRBD1 matching over 8 bases. V trimming: 0 bases; J trimming: 4 bases; junction bases outside the gene matches: 5. The CDR3 runs to 15 residues. Germline V gene lookup returns CDR1 MNHEY and CDR2 SMNVEV (reference sequence).

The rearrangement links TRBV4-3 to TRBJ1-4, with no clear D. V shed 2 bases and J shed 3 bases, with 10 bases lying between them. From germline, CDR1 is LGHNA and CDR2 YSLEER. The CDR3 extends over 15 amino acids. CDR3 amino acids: CASSQPGKANEKLFF. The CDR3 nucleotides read TGCGCCAGCAGCCAACCGGGAAAGGCTAATGAAAAACTGTTTTTT.

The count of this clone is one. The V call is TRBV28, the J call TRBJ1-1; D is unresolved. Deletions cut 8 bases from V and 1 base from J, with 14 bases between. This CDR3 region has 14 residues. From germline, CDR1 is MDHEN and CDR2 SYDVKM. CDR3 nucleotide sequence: TGTGCCAGCTCCCCGTTAACAGCGAACACTGAAGCTTTCTTT. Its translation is CASSPLTANTEAFF.

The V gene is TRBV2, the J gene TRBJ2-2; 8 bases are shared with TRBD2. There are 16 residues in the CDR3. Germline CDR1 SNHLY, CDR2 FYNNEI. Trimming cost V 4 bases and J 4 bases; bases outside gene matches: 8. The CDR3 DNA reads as TGTGCCAGCAGTGCTTTAGCGGGGAGGGGCACCGGGGAGCTGTTTTTT. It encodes CASSALAGRGTGELFF. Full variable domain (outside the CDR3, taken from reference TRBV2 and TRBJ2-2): EPEVTQTPSHQVTQMGQEVILRCVPISNHLYFYWYRQILGQKVEFLVSFYNNEISEKSEIFDDQFSVERPDGSNFTLKIRSTKLEDSAMYFCASSALAGRGTGELFFGEGSRLTVL.

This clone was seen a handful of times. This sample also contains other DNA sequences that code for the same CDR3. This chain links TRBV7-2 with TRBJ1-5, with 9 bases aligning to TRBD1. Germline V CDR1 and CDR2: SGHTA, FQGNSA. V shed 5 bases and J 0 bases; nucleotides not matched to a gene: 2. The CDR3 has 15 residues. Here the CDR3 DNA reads TGTGCCAGCAGCCTGGACAGGGGTAGCAATCAGCCCCAGCATTTT. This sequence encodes CASSLDRGSNQPQHF.

In DNA form, the CDR3 reads TGTGCCAGCAGACGGACAGGGGTTTATGGCTACACCTTC. This sequence encodes CASRRTGVYGYTF. The chain employs TRBV6-5 and TRBJ1-2; 9 positions match TRBD1. This CDR3 is 13 amino acids long. Unmatched junction bases numbered 4, after V lost 6 bases and J lost 5 bases. Germline lookup yields CDR1 MNHEY and CDR2 SVGAGI.

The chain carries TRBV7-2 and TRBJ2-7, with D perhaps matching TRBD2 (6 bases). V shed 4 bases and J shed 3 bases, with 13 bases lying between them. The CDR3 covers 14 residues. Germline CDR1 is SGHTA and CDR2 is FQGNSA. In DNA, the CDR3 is TGTGCCAGCAGCTCAGTCCGGGGGAGCTACGAGCAGTACTTC. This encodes CASSSVRGSYEQYF.

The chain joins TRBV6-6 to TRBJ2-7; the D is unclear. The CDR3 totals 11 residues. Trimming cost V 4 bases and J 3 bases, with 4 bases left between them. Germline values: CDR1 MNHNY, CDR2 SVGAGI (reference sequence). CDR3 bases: TGTGCCAGCAGTTCCTACTACGAGCAGTACTTC. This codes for CASSSYYEQYF.

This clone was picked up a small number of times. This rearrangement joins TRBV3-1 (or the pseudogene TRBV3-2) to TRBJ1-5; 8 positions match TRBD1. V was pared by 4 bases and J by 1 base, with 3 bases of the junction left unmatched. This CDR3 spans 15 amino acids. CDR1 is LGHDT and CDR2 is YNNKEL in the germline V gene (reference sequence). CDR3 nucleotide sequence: TGTGCCAGCAGCCGCGGACAGGGAAGCAATCAGCCCCAGCATTTT. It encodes CASSRGQGSNQPQHF.

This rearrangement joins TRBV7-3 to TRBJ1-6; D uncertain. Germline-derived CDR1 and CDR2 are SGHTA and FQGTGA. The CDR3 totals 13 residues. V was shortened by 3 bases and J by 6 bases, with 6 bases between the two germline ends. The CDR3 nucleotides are TGTGCCAGCAGCTTCATCCCTAATTCACCCCTCCACTTT. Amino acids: CASSFIPNSPLHF.

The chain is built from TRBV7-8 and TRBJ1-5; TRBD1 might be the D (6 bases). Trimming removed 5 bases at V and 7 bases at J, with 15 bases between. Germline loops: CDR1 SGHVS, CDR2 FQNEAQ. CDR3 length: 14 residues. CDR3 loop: CASSQTPRGQPQHF. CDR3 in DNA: TGTGCCAGCAGCCAAACCCCCAGGGGCCAGCCCCAGCATTTT. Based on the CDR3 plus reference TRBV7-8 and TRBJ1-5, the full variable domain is GAGVSQSPRYKVAKRGQDVALRCDPISGHVSLFWYQQALGQGPEFLTYFQNEAQLDKSGLPSDRFFAERPEGSVSTLKIQRTQQEDSAVYLCASSQTPRGQPQHFGDGTRLSIL.

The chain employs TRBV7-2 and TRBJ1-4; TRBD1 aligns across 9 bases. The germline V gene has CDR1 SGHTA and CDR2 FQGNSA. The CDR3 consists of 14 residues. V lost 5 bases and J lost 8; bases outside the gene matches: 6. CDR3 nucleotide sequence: TGTGCCAGCAGCCAAACAGGGGGCGGCGAAAAACTGTTTTTT. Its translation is CASSQTGGGEKLFF.

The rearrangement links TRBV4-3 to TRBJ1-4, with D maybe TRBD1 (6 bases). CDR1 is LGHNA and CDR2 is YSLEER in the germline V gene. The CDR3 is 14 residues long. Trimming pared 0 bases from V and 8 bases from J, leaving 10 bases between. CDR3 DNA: TGCGCCAGCAGCCAAGATTCTGGGGGCGAAAAACTGTTTTTT. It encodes CASSQDSGGEKLFF.

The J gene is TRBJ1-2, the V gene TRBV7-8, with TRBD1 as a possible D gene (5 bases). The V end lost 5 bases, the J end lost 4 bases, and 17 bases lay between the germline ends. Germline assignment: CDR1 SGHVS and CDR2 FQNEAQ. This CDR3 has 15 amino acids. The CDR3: CASSLLGQPFYGYTF. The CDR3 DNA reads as TGTGCCAGCAGCCTATTGGGGCAGCCCTTCTATGGCTACACCTTC.

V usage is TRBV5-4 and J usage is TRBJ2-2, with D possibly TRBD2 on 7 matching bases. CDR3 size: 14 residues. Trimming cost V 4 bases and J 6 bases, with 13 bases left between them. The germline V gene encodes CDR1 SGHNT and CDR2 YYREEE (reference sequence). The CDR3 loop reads CASSGRGAAGELFF. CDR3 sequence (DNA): TGTGCCAGCAGCGGTCGGGGGGCGGCCGGGGAGCTGTTTTTT.

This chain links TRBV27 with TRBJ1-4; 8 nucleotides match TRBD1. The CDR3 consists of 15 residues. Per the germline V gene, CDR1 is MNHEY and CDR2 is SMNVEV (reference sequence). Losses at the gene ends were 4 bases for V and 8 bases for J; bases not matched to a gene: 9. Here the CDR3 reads CASSSRQGRREKLFF. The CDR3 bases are TGTGCCAGCAGTTCCCGACAGGGGAGGAGGGAAAAACTGTTTTTT.